This T cell receptor beta chain was identified during a study of CD8 T cells in Susac syndrome. Germline CDR1 is KGHSH and CDR2 is LQKENI. V was pared by 2 bases and J by 6 bases, with 4 bases of the junction left unmatched. The CDR3 is 14 residues long. An amount of RNA that ranged from roughly 0.45 to 1 ug was reverse transcribed with random hexamers. MiXCR, run by TCRdb on the immunoSEQ multiplex PCR reads, gives a single entry per CDR3 protein. The sample has tens of thousands of distinct CDR3 sequences, about 92% seen once. The rearrangement uses TRBV18 and TRBJ1-2; 9 nucleotides line up with TRBD1. Sequenced: CD4+ T cells from PBMCs. The TCR comes from a human donor with Susac syndrome. The CDR3: CASSPGTGSNGYTF. The CDR3 coding sequence is TGTGCCAGCTCACCAGGGACAGGGAGTAATGGCTACACCTTC.